This T cell receptor (beta chain) was captured by sequencing in a study of blood T cell repertoires in COVID-19. The V end lost 6 bases, the J end lost 4 bases, and 7 bases lay between the germline ends. Germline lookup yields CDR1 LNHDA and CDR2 SQIVND (reference sequence). This CDR3 is 13 amino acids long. Sequencing was performed with immunoSEQ multiplex PCR; in TCRdb, only in-frame clones are kept and a portion is missing. The sample includes over 60,000 clones, 85% of them seen just once. This clone occurred a few times. The specimen was peripheral blood. The receptor was isolated from a woman older than 75 with active or convalescent COVID-19. The chain is built from TRBV19 and TRBJ1-6; D is perhaps TRBD1 (6 bases). The CDR3 here is CASSGQYNSPLHF. The CDR3 nucleotides read TGTGCCAGTAGCGGACAGTATAATTCACCCCTCCACTTT.